This T cell receptor beta chain was sequenced in a study of blood T cell repertoires in COVID-19. On the study more broadly: PBMCs, B-cell-depleted T cells, or T cells were the source of the cDNA or gDNA that made up the material.

Per the authors' pipeline: Using reference gene primer amplification, nucleated cell counts were estimated. Here immunoSEQ multiplex PCR was the method, and the copy in TCRdb shows in-frame clones only, minus some. For V, J and clone size, that table is used; D and trimming come from the DNA. The sample lists just over 300,000 clones, nearly 90% seen once, with 3.5% to 5% in the top ten. This study enrolled people aged roughly 18 to 89 from under 25 US geographic areas. CDR1 is LNHDA and CDR2 is SQIVND in the germline V gene (reference sequence). Between the trimmed V and J ends, which lost 7 bases and 3 bases, there was a span of 17 bases. The CDR3 runs 15 residues.

The TCR was taken from a woman under 30 with acute COVID-19. Material: PBMCs or T cells enriched from blood (not recorded which). This rearrangement joins TRBV19 to TRBJ2-3; TRBD2 is a possible D gene (5 bases). The chain's CDR3 is CASIGPAAPTDTQYF. DNA for the CDR3: TGTGCCAGTATTGGGCCAGCGGCCCCAACAGATACGCAGTATTTT. Supplemented by reference TRBV19 and TRBJ2-3, the full variable domain reads DGGITQSPKYLFRKEGQNVTLSCEQNLNHDAMYWYRQDPGQGLRLIYYSQIVNDFQKGDIAEGYSVSREKKESFPLTVTSAQKNPTAFYLCASIGPAAPTDTQYFGPGTRLTVL.